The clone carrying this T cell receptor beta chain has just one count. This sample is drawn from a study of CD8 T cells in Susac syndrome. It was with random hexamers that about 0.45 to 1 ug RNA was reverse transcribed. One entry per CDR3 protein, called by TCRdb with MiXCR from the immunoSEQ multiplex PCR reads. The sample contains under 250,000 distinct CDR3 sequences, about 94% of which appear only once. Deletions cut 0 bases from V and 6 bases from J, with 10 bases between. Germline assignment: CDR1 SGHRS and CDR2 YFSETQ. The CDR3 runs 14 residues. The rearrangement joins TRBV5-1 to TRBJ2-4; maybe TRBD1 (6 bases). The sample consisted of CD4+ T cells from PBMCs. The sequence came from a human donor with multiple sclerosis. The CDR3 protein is CASSLGQGGNIQYF. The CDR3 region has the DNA TGCGCCAGCAGCTTGGGTCAAGGGGGAAACATTCAGTACTTC.